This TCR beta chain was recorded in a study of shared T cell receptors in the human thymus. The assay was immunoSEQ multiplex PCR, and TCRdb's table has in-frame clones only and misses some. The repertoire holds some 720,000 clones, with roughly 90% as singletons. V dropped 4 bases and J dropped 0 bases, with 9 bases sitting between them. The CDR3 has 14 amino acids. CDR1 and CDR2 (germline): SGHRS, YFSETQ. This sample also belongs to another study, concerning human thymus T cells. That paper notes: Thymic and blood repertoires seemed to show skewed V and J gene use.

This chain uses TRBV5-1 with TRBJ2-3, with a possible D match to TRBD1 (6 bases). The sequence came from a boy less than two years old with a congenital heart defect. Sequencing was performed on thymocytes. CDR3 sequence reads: CASSRDISTDTQYF. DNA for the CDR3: TGCGCCAGCAGCCGGGACATTAGCACAGATACGCAGTATTTT.